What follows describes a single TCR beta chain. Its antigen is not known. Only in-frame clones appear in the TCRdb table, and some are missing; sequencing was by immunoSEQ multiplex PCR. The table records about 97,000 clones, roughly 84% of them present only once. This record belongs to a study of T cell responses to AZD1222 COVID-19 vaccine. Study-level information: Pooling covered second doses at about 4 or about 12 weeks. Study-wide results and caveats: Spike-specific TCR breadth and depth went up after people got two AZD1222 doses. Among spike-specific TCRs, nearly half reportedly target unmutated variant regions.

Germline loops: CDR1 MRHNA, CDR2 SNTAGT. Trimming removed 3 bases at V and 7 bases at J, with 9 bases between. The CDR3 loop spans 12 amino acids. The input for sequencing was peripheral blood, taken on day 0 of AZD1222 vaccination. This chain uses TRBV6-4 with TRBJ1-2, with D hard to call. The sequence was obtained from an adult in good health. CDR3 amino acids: CASSDLKGGYTF. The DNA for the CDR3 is TGTGCCAGCAGTGATTTGAAAGGTGGCTACACCTTC.